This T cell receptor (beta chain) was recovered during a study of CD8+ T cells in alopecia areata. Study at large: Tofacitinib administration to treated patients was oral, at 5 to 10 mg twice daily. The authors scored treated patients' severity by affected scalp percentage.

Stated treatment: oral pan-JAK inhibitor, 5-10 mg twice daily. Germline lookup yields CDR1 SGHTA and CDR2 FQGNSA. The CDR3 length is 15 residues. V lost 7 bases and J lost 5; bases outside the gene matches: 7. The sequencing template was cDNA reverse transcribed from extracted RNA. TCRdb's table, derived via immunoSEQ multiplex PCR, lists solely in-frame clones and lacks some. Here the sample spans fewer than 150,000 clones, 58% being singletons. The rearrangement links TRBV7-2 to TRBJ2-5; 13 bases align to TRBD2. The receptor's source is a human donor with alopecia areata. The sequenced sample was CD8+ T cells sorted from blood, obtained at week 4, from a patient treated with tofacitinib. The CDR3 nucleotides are TGTGCCAGCATGCTACTAGCGGGGGGGCCGGAGACCCAGTACTTC. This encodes CASMLLAGGPETQYF.